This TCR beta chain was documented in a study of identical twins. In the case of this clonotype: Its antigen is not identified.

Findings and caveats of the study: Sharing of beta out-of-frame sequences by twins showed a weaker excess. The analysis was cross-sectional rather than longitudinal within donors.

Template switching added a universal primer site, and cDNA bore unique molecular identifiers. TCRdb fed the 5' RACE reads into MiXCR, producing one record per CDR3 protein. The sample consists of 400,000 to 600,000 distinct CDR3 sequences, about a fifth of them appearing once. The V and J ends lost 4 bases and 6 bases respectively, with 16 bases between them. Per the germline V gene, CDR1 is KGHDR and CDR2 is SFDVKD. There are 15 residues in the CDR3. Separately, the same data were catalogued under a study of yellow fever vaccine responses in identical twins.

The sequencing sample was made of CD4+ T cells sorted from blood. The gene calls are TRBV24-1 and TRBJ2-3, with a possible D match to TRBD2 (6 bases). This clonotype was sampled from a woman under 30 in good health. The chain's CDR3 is CATSDSGTPLDTQYF. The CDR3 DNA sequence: TGTGCCACCAGTGACTCCGGGACTCCGCTGGATACGCAGTATTTT.